A single sample is the source of the 20 T cell receptor beta chains below, sequenced in a study of T-cell reconstitution after alpha-beta-depleted transplantation in children. For TCRbeta, the library was prepared with unique molecular identifiers. One entry per CDR3 protein, called by TCRdb with MiXCR from the PCR reads. This sample yields about 640,000 distinct CDR3 sequences, of which approximately 13% are seen a single time; around 2.2% belongs to the top ten. Here the sequenced sample was PBMCs, mostly from graft donor cells, taken 360 days after TCRalphabeta/CD19-depleted stem cell transplant. The receptors stem from a male patient between 5 and 17 years old who had a stem cell transplant for acute myeloid leukemia, so the T cells may come from the graft donor.

This clonotype was counted only a few times. V and J are TRBV28 and TRBJ2-5; 7 nucleotides agree with TRBD2. The germline CDR1 and CDR2 sequences are MDHEN and SYDVKM. The V segment lost 3 bases and the J segment 3 bases; nucleotides outside the gene matches: 7. The CDR3 has 15 amino acids. The CDR3 protein is CASSLVAGDEETQYF. DNA of the CDR3: TGTGCCAGCAGTTTGGTAGCGGGTGATGAAGAGACCCAGTACTTC.

This clonotype was counted many times. This chain links TRBV2 with TRBJ2-1; 10 positions agree with TRBD2. The germline CDR1 and CDR2 sequences are SNHLY and FYNNEI. Trimming took 3 bases from V and 8 from J; bases not matched to a gene: 7. The CDR3 is 15 residues long. This CDR3 reads CASSDAGTSVDEQFF. The CDR3 DNA sequence: TGTGCCAGCAGTGACGCCGGGACTAGCGTGGATGAGCAGTTCTTC.

In its sample, this clonotype was seen many times. The chain combines TRBV9 with TRBJ1-1; D gene ambiguous. The V end lost 0 bases, the J end lost 4 bases, and 7 bases lay between the germline ends. CDR1 is SGDLS and CDR2 is YYNGEE in the germline V gene. The CDR3 loop spans 13 amino acids. CDR3 nucleotide sequence: TGTGCCAGCAGCGTAGTTCTGGGCACTGAAGCTTTCTTT. Protein product: CASSVVLGTEAFF.

The V gene is TRBV7-2, the J gene TRBJ2-3; D unresolved. The CDR3 contains 14 residues. CDR1 SGHTA and CDR2 FQGNSA come from the germline V gene. Between the trimmed V and J ends, which lost 5 bases and 0 bases, there was a span of 9 bases. This CDR3 is CASSPDRSTDTQYF. CDR3 in DNA: TGTGCCAGCAGCCCAGACCGTAGCACAGATACGCAGTATTTT.

This clonotype came up many times. At one boundary the junction diverges from the germline segment, which might be a read error. This chain uses TRBV5-1 with TRBJ2-5, with TRBD2 matching 10 bases. Germline values: CDR1 SGHRS, CDR2 YFSETQ. There are 13 residues in the CDR3. The CDR3 DNA is TGTGCCAGCAGTTTAGCGGGAGGCGAGACCCAGTACTTC. Amino acids: CASSLAGGETQYF.

Remarks on this clonotype: A junction end diverges from the germline sequence, so it may reflect a read error. The V call is TRBV7-7, the J call TRBJ2-5; no reliable D call. The germline CDR1 and CDR2 sequences are SSHAT and FNYEAQ (reference sequence). This CDR3 region has 14 residues. CDR3 sequence: CASSTGRNQETQYF. CDR3 DNA: TGTGCTAGCAGCACCGGCCGGAACCAAGAGACCCAGTACTTC.

This clonotype was recorded once. The junction departs from the called germline gene at one end, perhaps through a read error. The rearrangement uses TRBV29-1 and TRBJ2-3; 8 bases fit TRBD2. The CDR3 extends over 15 amino acids. CDR1 and CDR2 (germline): SQVTM, ANQGSEA. This chain's CDR3 is CSVPEPGLVTATQYF. CDR3 in DNA: TGCAGCGTCCCGGAACCGGGACTAGTAACAGCTACGCAGTATTTT.

This clonotype was counted many times. The chain links TRBV4-2 to TRBJ1-5, with D possibly being TRBD1 (6 bases). In germline, CDR1 is LGHNA, CDR2 YNFKEQ. Trimming took 1 base from V and 0 from J, leaving 22 bases between them. CDR3 length: 20 amino acids. In DNA form, the CDR3 reads TGTGCCAGCAGCCAAGTAGGAACTGGGGTAGGGGGACGTAGCAATCAGCCCCAGCATTTT. This encodes CASSQVGTGVGGRSNQPQHF.

The V and J genes are TRBV7-6 and TRBJ2-3, with 10 bases that match TRBD2. The germline V gene has CDR1 SGHVS and CDR2 FNYEAQ. This CDR3 is 17 amino acids long. Trimming at V came to 4 bases and at J to 1 base, leaving 8 bases not matched to a gene. As DNA, the CDR3 is TGTGCCAGCAGCTCAGGGGCGCTAGCGGGGGGCACAGATACGCAGTATTTT. Amino acid sequence: CASSSGALAGGTDTQYF.

This clonotype appeared a few times. The gene calls are TRBV6-2 or TRBV6-3 and TRBJ2-7, with 13 bases that match TRBD2. The length of the CDR3 is 21 residues. Germline V gene lookup returns CDR1 MNHEY and CDR2 SVGEGT. The J segment lost 0 bases and the V segment lost 2 bases, leaving 16 bases of the junction unmatched. CDR3 DNA sequence: TGTGCCAGCAGTTACCATCCCTTCGGACTAGCGGGAGCTTTAAGCTCCTACGAGCAGTACTTC. Its translation: CASSYHPFGLAGALSSYEQYF.

The V and J genes are TRBV6-2 or TRBV6-3 and TRBJ2-5; D not certain. Germline V gene sequence: CDR1 MNHEY, CDR2 SVGEGT. Trimming cost V 4 bases and J 2 bases, with 11 bases left between them. The CDR3 totals 14 residues. Written as DNA, the CDR3 is TGTGCCAGCAGTTCTGCGGATCTACAAGAGACCCAGTACTTC. Its protein is CASSSADLQETQYF.

The chain recombines TRBV29-1 with TRBJ2-7, with 7 nucleotides matching TRBD2. This CDR3 is built from 13 residues. The germline CDR1 and CDR2 sequences are SQVTM and ANQGSEA. V trimming: 7 bases; J trimming: 2 bases; junction bases outside the gene matches: 8. CDR3 in amino acids: CSGSSGPTYEQYF. The CDR3 nucleotides read TGCAGCGGTTCTAGCGGACCTACCTACGAGCAGTACTTC.

This clonotype has more than one count but fewer than ten. This chain links TRBV28 with TRBJ2-2; TRBD2 matches at 9 bases. J gave up 5 bases and V 2 bases, and 9 bases lay outside the gene matches. The CDR3 runs 17 residues. The germline gives CDR1 MDHEN, CDR2 SYDVKM. For the CDR3, the DNA is TGTGCCAGCAGTTTAATTAGCGGGAGAGTGAGGACCGGGGAGCTGTTTTTT. Amino acid sequence: CASSLISGRVRTGELFF.

In this sample, this clonotype turned up many times. This chain connects TRBV10-3 to TRBJ1-1, with 8 bases that match TRBD1. The CDR3 has 15 amino acids. The germline V gene has CDR1 ENHRY and CDR2 SYGVKD. The V and J ends lost 6 bases and 4 bases, in that order; junction bases with no gene match: 10. In DNA, the CDR3 is TGTGCCATCAGCCTAACCGGGACAGGAGGCACTGAAGCTTTCTTT. Protein: CAISLTGTGGTEAFF.

The chain joins TRBV24-1 to TRBJ1-2, with 8 bases matching TRBD1. V was clipped by 3 bases and J by 3 bases; unmatched bases: 2. CDR1 is KGHDR and CDR2 is SFDVKD in the germline V gene. The CDR3 has 14 residues. CDR3 nucleotide sequence: TGTGCCACCAGTGATCCAGGGGGCGACTATGGCTACACCTTC. Amino acid sequence: CATSDPGGDYGYTF.

The V gene is TRBV11-2, the J gene TRBJ2-1; D remains unclear. V lost 4 bases and J lost 3, with 7 bases in between. This CDR3 has 13 amino acids. From germline, CDR1 is SGHAT and CDR2 FQNNGV. CDR3 coding DNA: TGTGCCAGCAGCTCCCACTACTACAATGAGCAGTTCTTC. Amino acids: CASSSHYYNEQFF.

This clonotype has a count of ten or more. V gene TRBV13 combines with J gene TRBJ2-7; D may be TRBD2 (6 bases). Per germline, CDR1 PRHDT and CDR2 FYEKMQ (reference sequence). The V gene lost 0 bases and the J gene lost 0 bases, with 15 bases spanning the gap. This CDR3 spans 17 amino acids. CDR3 region: CASSLGPSGFSSYEQYF. In DNA form, the CDR3 reads TGTGCCAGCAGCTTAGGCCCGAGCGGGTTTAGCTCCTACGAGCAGTACTTC.

This clonotype was picked up many times. The chain links TRBV20-1 to TRBJ2-7; TRBD2 agrees at 11 bases. Trimming cost V 3 bases and J 1 base; bases outside gene matches: 5. CDR1 is DFQATT and CDR2 is SNEGSKA in the germline V gene (reference sequence). CDR3 length: 15 residues. The CDR3 nucleotides read TGCAGTGCTAGCAAGGGACTAGCGGCGTCCTACGAGCAGTACTTC. Translating gives CSASKGLAASYEQYF.

The rearrangement uses TRBV6-6 and TRBJ2-6, with D unclear. The CDR3 is 13 amino acids. V was trimmed by 5 bases and J by 8 bases, leaving 10 bases between them. Germline loops: CDR1 MNHNY, CDR2 SVGAGI (reference sequence). The CDR3: CASSLWTSNVLTF. The CDR3 DNA is TGTGCCAGCAGTCTCTGGACGTCCAACGTCCTGACTTTC.

The chain is built from TRBV7-3 and TRBJ2-7, with 8 bases aligning to TRBD2. Germline CDR1 and CDR2: SGHTA and FQGTGA. The CDR3 has 12 amino acids. Trimming at V came to 11 bases and at J to 2 bases, leaving 5 bases not matched to a gene. Here the CDR3 reads CAGGRFTYEQYF. CDR3 bases: TGTGCCGGCGGGAGGTTTACCTACGAGCAGTACTTC.